There are a few counts of the clone carrying this T cell receptor beta chain. The data stem from a study of blood T cell repertoires in COVID-19. Germline CDR1 SQVTM, CDR2 ANQGSEA. The CDR3 is made up of 15 amino acids. V was trimmed by 3 bases and J by 1 base, leaving 15 bases between them. Produced via immunoSEQ multiplex PCR; TCRdb's table is partial and in-frame only. This table has about 180,000 clones, roughly 90% appearing once. The material sequenced was PBMCs or T cells enriched from blood (not recorded which). This receptor was taken from a human donor with acute COVID-19. The donor label of this sample is uncertain. The rearrangement joins TRBV29-1 to TRBJ1-1; tentative D call: TRBD1 (6 bases). The CDR3 DNA reads TGCAGCGTTGAGGGGGCGGAGCCTCCGAACACTGAAGCTTTCTTT. This gives the protein CSVEGAEPPNTEAFF.